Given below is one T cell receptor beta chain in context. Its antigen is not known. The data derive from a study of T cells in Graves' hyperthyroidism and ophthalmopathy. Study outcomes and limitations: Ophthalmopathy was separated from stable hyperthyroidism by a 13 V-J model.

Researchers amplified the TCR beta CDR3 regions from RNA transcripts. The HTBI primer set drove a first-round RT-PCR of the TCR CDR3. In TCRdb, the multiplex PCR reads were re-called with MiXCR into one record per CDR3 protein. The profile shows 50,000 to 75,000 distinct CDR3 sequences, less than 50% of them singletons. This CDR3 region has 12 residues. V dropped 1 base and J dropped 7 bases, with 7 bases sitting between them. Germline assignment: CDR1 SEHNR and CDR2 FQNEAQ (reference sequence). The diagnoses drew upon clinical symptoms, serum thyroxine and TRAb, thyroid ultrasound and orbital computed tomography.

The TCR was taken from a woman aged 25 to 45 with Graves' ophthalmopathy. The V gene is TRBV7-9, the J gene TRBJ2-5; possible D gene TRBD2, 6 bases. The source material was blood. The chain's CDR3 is CASSLDGRTQYF. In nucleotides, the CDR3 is TGTGCCAGCAGCTTAGACGGGAGGACCCAGTACTTC.